This T cell receptor (beta chain) was retrieved from a study of T cells in Graves' hyperthyroidism and ophthalmopathy. For the study at large: Prior to any treatment, at the point of initial diagnosis, peripheral blood was collected.

This clonotype was seen more than once but under ten times. Absence of ophthalmopathy progression within 18 months defined stable Graves' hyperthyroidism. The diagnoses drew upon clinical symptoms, serum thyroxine and TRAb, thyroid ultrasound and orbital computed tomography. Amplification yielded TCR beta CDR3 regions, with RNA transcripts as the source. HTBI primers were the set used in a first-round RT-PCR of the TCR CDR3. TCRdb called the multiplex PCR reads again in MiXCR, with one record for every CDR3 protein. The sample gives about 620,000 distinct CDR3 sequences, 15% to 20% of which show up once; 3.8% is in the top ten. CDR3 length: 13 residues. V lost 5 bases to trimming and J lost 7 bases, with 17 bases between them. From germline, CDR1 is DFQATT and CDR2 SNEGSKA (reference sequence).

The receptor's source is a woman aged 25 to 45 with Graves' hyperthyroidism. Source material: blood. The chain is built from TRBV20-1 and TRBJ1-2; TRBD1 might be the D (5 bases). CDR3 nucleotide sequence: TGCAGTGCTCCGGACCAGGGTATCGGTGGCTACACCTTC. It yields the protein CSAPDQGIGGYTF.